This T cell receptor beta chain appears in the sequencing data of a study of T cell repertoires in cytomegalovirus infection. Study in general: CMV infection and matching HLA type were both indicated by public TCR beta signatures.

From the reads, TCRdb called clonotypes with MiXCR, one entry per CDR3 protein. The repertoire consists of 300,000 or so distinct CDR3 sequences, with around 10% occurring once and the leading ten covering less than 3%. In its sample, this clonotype was seen a few times. Between the trimmed V and J ends, which lost 3 bases and 3 bases, there was a span of 14 bases. This CDR3 is built from 15 residues. Looked up from germline, CDR1 is SGHTA and CDR2 is FQGNSA. The receptor was derived from a human donor in good health (CMV status not recorded). Some clones in this sample may be carry-over from other donors' samples. Sequencing input: PBMCs. This sequence joins TRBV7-2 and TRBJ1-2; D may be TRBD1 (6 bases). The CDR3 protein is CASSFGGRLDYGYTF. CDR3 coding DNA: TGTGCCAGCAGCTTCGGGGGGCGGTTGGACTATGGCTACACCTTC.